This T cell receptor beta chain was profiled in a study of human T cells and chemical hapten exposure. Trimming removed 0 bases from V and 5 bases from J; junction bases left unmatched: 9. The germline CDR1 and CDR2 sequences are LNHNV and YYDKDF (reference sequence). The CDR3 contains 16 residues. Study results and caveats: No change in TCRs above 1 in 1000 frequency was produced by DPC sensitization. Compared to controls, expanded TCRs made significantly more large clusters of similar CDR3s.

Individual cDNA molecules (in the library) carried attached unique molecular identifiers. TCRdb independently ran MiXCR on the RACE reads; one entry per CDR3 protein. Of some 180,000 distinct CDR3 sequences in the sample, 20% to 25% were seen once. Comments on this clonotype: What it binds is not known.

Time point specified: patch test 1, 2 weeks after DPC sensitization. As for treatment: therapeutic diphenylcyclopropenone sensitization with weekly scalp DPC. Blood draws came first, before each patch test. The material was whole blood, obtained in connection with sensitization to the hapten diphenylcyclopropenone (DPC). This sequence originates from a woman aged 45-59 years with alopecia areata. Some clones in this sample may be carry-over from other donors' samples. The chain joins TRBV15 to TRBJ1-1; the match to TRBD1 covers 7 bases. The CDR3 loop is CATSRDLGGVGTEAFF. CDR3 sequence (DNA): TGTGCCACCAGCAGAGATCTAGGGGGCGTTGGAACTGAAGCTTTCTTT.